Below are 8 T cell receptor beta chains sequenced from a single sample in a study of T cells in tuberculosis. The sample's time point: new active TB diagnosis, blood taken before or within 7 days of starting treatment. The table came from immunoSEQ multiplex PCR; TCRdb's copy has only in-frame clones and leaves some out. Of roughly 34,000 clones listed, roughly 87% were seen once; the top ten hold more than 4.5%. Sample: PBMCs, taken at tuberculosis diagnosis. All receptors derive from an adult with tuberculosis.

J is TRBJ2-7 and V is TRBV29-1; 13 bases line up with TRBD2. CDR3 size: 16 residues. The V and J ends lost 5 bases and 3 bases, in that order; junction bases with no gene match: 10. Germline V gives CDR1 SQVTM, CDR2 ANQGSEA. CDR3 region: CSVFGGGLAGRYEQYF. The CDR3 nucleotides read TGCAGCGTTTTTGGAGGGGGACTAGCGGGGCGCTACGAGCAGTACTTC.

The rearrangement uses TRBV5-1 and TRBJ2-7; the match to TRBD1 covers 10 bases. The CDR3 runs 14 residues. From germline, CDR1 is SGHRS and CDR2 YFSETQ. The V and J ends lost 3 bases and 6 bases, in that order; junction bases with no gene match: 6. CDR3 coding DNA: TGCGCCAGCAGCTACCGGGGACAGGGGACCGAGCAGTACTTC. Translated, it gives CASSYRGQGTEQYF.

The CDR3: CASSQDPRDNEQFF. The CDR3 DNA sequence: TGCGCCAGCAGCCAAGACCCGCGGGACAATGAGCAGTTCTTC. V and J are TRBV4-1 and TRBJ2-1; D perhaps matches TRBD2 (5 bases). Trimming removed 0 bases from V and 5 bases from J, with 8 bases in between. This CDR3 spans 14 amino acids. Germline-derived CDR1 and CDR2 are MGHRA and YSYEKL.

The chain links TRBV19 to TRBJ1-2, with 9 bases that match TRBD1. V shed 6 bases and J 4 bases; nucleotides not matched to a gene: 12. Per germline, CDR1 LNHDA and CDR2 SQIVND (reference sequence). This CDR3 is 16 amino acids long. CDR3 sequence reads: CASRQQGAGRGYGYTF. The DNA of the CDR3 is TGTGCCAGTAGACAACAGGGGGCTGGGAGAGGCTATGGCTACACCTTC.

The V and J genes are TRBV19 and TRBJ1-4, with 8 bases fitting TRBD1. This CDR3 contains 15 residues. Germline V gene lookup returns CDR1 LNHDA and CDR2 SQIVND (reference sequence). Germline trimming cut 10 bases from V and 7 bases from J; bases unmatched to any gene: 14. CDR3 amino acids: CATTTSGTGFEKLFF. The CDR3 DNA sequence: TGTGCCACAACGACTTCCGGGACAGGCTTTGAAAAACTGTTTTTT.

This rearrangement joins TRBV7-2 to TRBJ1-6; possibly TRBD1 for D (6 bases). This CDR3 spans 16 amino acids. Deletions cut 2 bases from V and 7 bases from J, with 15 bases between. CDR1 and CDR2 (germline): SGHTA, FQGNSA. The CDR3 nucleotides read TGTGCCAGCAGCTTAACTGGACAGAACAAAAATTCACCCCTCCACTTT. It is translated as CASSLTGQNKNSPLHF.

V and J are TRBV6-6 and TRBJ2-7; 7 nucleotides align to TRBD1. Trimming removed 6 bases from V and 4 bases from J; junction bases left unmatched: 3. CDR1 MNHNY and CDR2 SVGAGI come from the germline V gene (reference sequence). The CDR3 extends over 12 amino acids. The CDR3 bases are TGTGCCAGCAGGCCGGGACAGTACGAGCAGTACTTC. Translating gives CASRPGQYEQYF.

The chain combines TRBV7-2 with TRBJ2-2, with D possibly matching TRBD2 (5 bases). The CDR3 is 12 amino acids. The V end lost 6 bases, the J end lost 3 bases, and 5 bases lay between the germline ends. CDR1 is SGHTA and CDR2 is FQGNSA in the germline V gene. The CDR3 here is CASRRDTGELFF. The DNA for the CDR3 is TGTGCCAGCAGGAGGGACACCGGGGAGCTGTTTTTT.